This TCR beta chain was recorded in a study of cytotoxic CD8 clonotypes in ibrutinib-treated CLL. The repertoire was sequenced with immunoSEQ multiplex PCR; TCRdb's copy has only in-frame clones and lacks some. The sample has 110,000 to 150,000 clones, about 70% seen once. The V end lost 1 base, the J end lost 6 bases, and 15 bases lay between the germline ends. This CDR3 has 16 amino acids. Germline loops: CDR1 KGHSH, CDR2 LQKENI. J is TRBJ1-4 and V is TRBV18; D is unclear. Sequenced material: PBMCs, taken after 24 months of ibrutinib treatment. The origin of this receptor is a human donor with chronic lymphocytic leukemia. CDR3 bases: TGTGCCAGCTCACCACGTTTTGGAGACGGACATGAAAAACTGTTTTTT. It is translated as CASSPRFGDGHEKLFF.